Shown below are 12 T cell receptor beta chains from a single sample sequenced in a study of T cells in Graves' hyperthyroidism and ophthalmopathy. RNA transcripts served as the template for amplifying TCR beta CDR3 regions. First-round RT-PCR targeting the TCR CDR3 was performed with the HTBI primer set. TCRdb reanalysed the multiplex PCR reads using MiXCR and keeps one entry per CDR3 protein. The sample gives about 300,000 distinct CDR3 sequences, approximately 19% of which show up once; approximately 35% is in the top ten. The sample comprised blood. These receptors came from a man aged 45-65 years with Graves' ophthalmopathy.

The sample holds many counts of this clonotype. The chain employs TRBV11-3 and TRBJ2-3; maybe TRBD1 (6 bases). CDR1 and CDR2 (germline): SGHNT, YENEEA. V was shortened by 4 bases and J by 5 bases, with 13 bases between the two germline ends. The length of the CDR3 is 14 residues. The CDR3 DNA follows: TGTGCCAGCAGCTCGAGGGAGACAGGAGATACGCAGTATTTT. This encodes CASSSRETGDTQYF.

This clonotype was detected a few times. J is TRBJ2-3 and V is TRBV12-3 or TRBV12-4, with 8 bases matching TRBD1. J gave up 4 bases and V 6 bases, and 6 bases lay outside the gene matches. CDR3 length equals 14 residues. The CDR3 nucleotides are TGTGCCAGCAGATCACCGGACAGGGCAGATACGCAGTATTTT. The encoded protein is CASRSPDRADTQYF.

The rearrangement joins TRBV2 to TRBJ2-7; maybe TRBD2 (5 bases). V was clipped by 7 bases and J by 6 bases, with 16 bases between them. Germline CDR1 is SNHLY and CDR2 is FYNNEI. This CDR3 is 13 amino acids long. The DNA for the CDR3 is TGTGCCAGCAAAGGACTTCTGGGTCGCGAGCAGTACTTC. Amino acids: CASKGLLGREQYF. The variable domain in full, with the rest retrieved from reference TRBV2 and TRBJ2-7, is EPEVTQTPSHQVTQMGQEVILRCVPISNHLYFYWYRQILGQKVEFLVSFYNNEISEKSEIFDDQFSVERPDGSNFTLKIRSTKLEDSAMYFCASKGLLGREQYFGPGTRLTVT.

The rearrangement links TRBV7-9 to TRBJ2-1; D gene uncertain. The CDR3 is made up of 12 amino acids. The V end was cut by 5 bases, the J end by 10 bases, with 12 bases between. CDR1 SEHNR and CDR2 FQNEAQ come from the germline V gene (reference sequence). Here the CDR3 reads CASSADTAEQFF. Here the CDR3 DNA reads TGTGCCAGCAGCGCAGACACCGCCGAGCAGTTCTTC. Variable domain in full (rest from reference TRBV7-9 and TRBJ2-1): DTGVSQNPRHKITKRGQNVTFRCDPISEHNRLYWYRQTLGQGPEFLTYFQNEAQLEKSRLLSDRFSAERPKGSFSTLEIQRTEQGDSAMYLCASSADTAEQFFGPGTRLTVL.

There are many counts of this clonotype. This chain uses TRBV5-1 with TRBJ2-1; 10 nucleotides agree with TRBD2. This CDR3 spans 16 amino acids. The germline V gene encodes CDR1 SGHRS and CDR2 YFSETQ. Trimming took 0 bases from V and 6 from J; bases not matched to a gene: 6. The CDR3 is CASSLAGLAGVNEQFF. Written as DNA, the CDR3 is TGCGCCAGCAGCTTGGCCGGCCTAGCGGGAGTCAATGAGCAGTTCTTC.

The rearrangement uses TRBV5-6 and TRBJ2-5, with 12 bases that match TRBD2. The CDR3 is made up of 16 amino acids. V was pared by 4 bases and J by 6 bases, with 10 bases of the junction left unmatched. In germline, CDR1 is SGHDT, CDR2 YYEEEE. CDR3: CASSRGTSGFGKTQYF. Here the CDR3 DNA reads TGTGCCAGCAGCCGGGGGACTAGCGGGTTCGGGAAGACCCAGTACTTC.

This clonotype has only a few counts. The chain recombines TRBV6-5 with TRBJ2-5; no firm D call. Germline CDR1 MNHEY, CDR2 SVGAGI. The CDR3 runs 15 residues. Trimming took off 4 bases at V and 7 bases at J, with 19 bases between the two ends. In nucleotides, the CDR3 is TGTGCCAGCAGTTCCCCCCGGCCTCCCTTGGGGACCCAGTACTTC. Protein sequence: CASSSPRPPLGTQYF.

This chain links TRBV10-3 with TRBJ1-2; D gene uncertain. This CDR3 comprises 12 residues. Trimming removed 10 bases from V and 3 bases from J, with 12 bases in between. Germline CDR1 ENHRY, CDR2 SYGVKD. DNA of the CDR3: TGTGCCACCGCATCTAATTACTATGGCTACACCTTC. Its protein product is CATASNYYGYTF.

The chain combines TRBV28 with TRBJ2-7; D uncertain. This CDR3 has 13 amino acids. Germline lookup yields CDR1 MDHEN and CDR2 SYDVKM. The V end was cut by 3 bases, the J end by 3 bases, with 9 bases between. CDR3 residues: CASSLGSRYEQYF. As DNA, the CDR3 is TGTGCCAGCAGTTTGGGTAGCCGCTACGAGCAGTACTTC.

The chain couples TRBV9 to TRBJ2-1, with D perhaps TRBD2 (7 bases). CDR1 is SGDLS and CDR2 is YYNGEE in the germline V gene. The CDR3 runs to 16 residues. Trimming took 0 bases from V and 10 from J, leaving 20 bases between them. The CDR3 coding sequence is TGTGCCAGCAGCGTAGCTCTCGTAGGGGGGGTTGGGGAGCAGTTCTTC. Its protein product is CASSVALVGGVGEQFF.

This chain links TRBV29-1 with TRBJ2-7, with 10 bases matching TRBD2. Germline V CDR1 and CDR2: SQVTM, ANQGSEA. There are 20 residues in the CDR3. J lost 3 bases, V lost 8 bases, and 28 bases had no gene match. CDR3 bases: TGCAGCCCCCTCCTAGGGGATCTAGCGGGAGAAGGCCCAGGGGGCTACGAGCAGTACTTC. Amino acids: CSPLLGDLAGEGPGGYEQYF.

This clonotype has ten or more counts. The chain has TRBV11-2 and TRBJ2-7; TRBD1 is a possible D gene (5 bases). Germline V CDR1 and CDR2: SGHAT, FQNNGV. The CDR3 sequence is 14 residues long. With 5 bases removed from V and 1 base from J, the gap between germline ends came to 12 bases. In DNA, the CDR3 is TGTGCCAGCAGCCCAGCAGGGATGTCCTACGAGCAGTACTTC. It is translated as CASSPAGMSYEQYF.